A single sample gave rise to the 4 T cell receptor beta chains below, sequenced in a study of blood T cell repertoires in COVID-19. Only in-frame clones appear in the TCRdb table, and some are missing; sequencing was by immunoSEQ multiplex PCR. The data contain roughly 120,000 clones, roughly nine tenths of them singletons. Sequencing was carried out using peripheral blood. These receptors all come from a human donor in a cohort sampled during active COVID-19.

This chain links TRBV25-1 with TRBJ2-1; 12 positions agree with TRBD2. Germline-derived CDR1 and CDR2 are MGHDK and SYGVNS. The CDR3 covers 14 residues. J lost 4 bases, V lost 8 bases, and 3 bases had no gene match. CDR3 region: CASRTSGGYNEQFF. CDR3 nucleotide sequence: TGTGCCAGCCGTACTAGCGGGGGGTACAATGAGCAGTTCTTC.

The chain uses TRBV11-2 and TRBJ2-6, with D perhaps matching TRBD1 (6 bases). The CDR3 has 18 residues. Germline assignment: CDR1 SGHAT and CDR2 FQNNGV. Trimming pared 2 bases from V and 7 bases from J, leaving 21 bases between. CDR3 coding DNA: TGTGCCAGCAGCTTAAAGCTAACCAGGGGACCCCTAGCCAACGTCCTGACTTTC. It translates to CASSLKLTRGPLANVLTF.

V and J are TRBV11-3 and TRBJ2-3, with 8 bases fitting TRBD1. The V gene's germline CDR1 is SGHNT and CDR2 YENEEA. The V segment lost 5 bases and the J segment 1 base; nucleotides outside the gene matches: 8. The CDR3 has 16 amino acids. CDR3: CASSPRTGWGTDTQYF. The CDR3 region has the DNA TGTGCCAGCAGCCCCCGGACAGGGTGGGGCACAGATACGCAGTATTTT.

The V and J genes are TRBV19 and TRBJ2-2, with D uncertain. CDR3 length: 15 residues. Germline V gene sequence: CDR1 LNHDA, CDR2 SQIVND (reference sequence). With 1 base removed from V and 8 bases from J, the gap between germline ends came to 14 bases. CDR3 sequence reads: CASSIVPTSPGELFF. CDR3 in DNA: TGTGCCAGTAGTATAGTGCCGACTTCCCCAGGGGAGCTGTTTTTT.